This is a list of T cell receptor beta chains from one sample in a study of T cells in Graves' hyperthyroidism and ophthalmopathy. MiXCR, run by TCRdb on the multiplex PCR reads, gives a single entry per CDR3 protein. The sample includes around 350,000 distinct CDR3 sequences, about 18% of them seen just once. The sequencing input was blood. The receptors come from a woman under 30 with Graves' hyperthyroidism. CDR3s include the opening cysteine and the closing phenylalanine or tryptophan. Fields, in order: V gene, CDR3 protein.

v_gene: TRBV11-2
CDR3aa: CASSLEGVRGGSNQPQHF

v_gene: TRBV11-2
CDR3aa: CASSLDGGRGQPQHF

v_gene: TRBV28
CDR3aa: CATRNVETQYF

v_gene: TRBV2
CDR3aa: CASLAATQETQYF

v_gene: TRBV28
CDR3aa: CASSLASGIVRNTEAFF

v_gene: TRBV6-1
CDR3aa: CASSPTSGGVGETQYF

v_gene: TRBV12-3/TRBV12-4
CDR3aa: CASSSQGALGYTF

v_gene: TRBV14
CDR3aa: CASSRRLTGVRGYTF

v_gene: TRBV30
CDR3aa: CAWSTSLGYTF

v_gene: TRBV24-1
CDR3aa: CATSESSEETQYF

v_gene: TRBV12-3/TRBV12-4
CDR3aa: CASSYERSTEAFF

v_gene: TRBV5-6
CDR3aa: CASSLAPQGSEQYF

v_gene: TRBV6-2/TRBV6-3
CDR3aa: CASSYGASGKETQYF

v_gene: TRBV6-1
CDR3aa: CASTSRRSRNYGYTF

v_gene: TRBV6-5
CDR3aa: CASSYQGARTEAFF

v_gene: TRBV10-2
CDR3aa: CASSDGGGRGAFF

v_gene: TRBV5-1
CDR3aa: CASSPLVAGGYTF

v_gene: TRBV12-3/TRBV12-4
CDR3aa: CASSFGRDTQYF

v_gene: TRBV7-9
CDR3aa: CASSFQGTDKNIQYF